The 24 T cell receptor beta chains below were found in one sample sequenced in a study of cytomegalovirus exposure and HLA in healthy donors (TCRdb year 2017). Library preparation was by the immunoSEQ multiplex PCR assay. TCRdb holds this immuneACCESS table with in-frame rearrangements only. Some clones are missing; in checked studies, unresolved V genes explain under half, and the rest has no known cause. The sample table lists some 140,000 clones, 70% to 90% of them with a count of one. The ten largest clones add up to 2.9% of the sample. The specimen was PBMCs. All receptors derive from a man between 18 and 35 years old in good health and CMV-seronegative.

This clone has a single count. The rearrangement links TRBV7-8 to TRBJ2-1; D gene ambiguous. In germline, CDR1 is SGHVS, CDR2 FQNEAQ. Trimming stripped 5 bases from V and 4 bases from J, with 3 bases between. CDR3 length: 11 amino acids. The CDR3 DNA is TGTGCCAGCAGCCCTTACAATGAGCAGTTCTTC. This codes for CASSPYNEQFF.

This clone has a handful of counts. V usage is TRBV7-9 and J usage is TRBJ1-2; 7 bases line up with TRBD1. The trim removed 4 bases at V and 6 bases at J, leaving 14 bases unmatched. Germline loops: CDR1 SEHNR, CDR2 FQNEAQ (reference sequence). The CDR3 length is 16 residues. CDR3 protein: CASSSSQPRQGDGYTF. The CDR3 nucleotides are TGTGCCAGCAGCTCCAGCCAACCCAGACAGGGAGATGGCTACACCTTC.

The V gene is TRBV6-1, the J gene TRBJ1-2; D remains unclear. Germline CDR1 and CDR2: MNHNS and SASEGT. V lost 6 bases, J lost 8 bases, and 13 bases lay in between. This CDR3 contains 12 residues. Here the CDR3 DNA reads TGTGCCAGCAGCATACGAGAGGCCGGCTACACCTTC. Its protein is CASSIREAGYTF.

J is TRBJ2-7 and V is TRBV12-5, with 7 bases that match TRBD1. CDR3 length: 14 amino acids. Losses at the gene ends were 5 bases for V and 3 bases for J; bases not matched to a gene: 7. The germline gives CDR1 LGHNT, CDR2 FRNRAP. The CDR3 nucleotides are TGTGCTAGTGGTGTCGGGACAGCAGACTACGAGCAGTACTTC. Its translation: CASGVGTADYEQYF.

Here the CDR3 reads CASSLRQGDTEAFF. The DNA of the CDR3 is TGCGCCAGCAGCTTGAGACAGGGTGACACTGAAGCTTTCTTT. The chain joins TRBV5-1 to TRBJ1-1; 7 bases map to TRBD1. V was clipped by 1 base and J by 3 bases; unmatched bases: 3. Per the germline V gene, CDR1 is SGHRS and CDR2 is YFSETQ. The CDR3 is 14 amino acids.

The chain uses TRBV7-2 and TRBJ1-2, with a weak D call TRBD1 (6 bases). V was shortened by 5 bases and J by 3 bases, with 10 bases between the two germline ends. This CDR3 has 13 amino acids. CDR1 is SGHTA, CDR2 FQGNSA, per germline. CDR3 DNA: TGTGCCAGCAGCCAGGGGCGGGACTATGGCTACACCTTC. Its protein is CASSQGRDYGYTF. Drawing the rest from reference TRBV7-2 and TRBJ1-2, the complete variable domain is GAGVSQSPSNKVTEKGKDVELRCDPISGHTALYWYRQSLGQGLEFLIYFQGNSAPDKSGLPSDRFSAERTGGSVSTLTIQRTQQEDSAVYLCASSQGRDYGYTFGSGTRLTVV.

The chain employs TRBV5-1 and TRBJ2-7; 8 positions match TRBD2. Germline V lookup: CDR1 SGHRS, CDR2 YFSETQ. Trimming took 0 bases from V and 3 from J; bases not matched to a gene: 14. This CDR3 comprises 18 residues. The chain's CDR3 is CASSLGRGGPEVYYEQYF. DNA for the CDR3: TGCGCCAGCAGCTTGGGCCGGGGGGGGCCCGAGGTTTACTACGAGCAGTACTTC.

This rearrangement joins TRBV7-2 to TRBJ1-2; 8 positions match TRBD1. J lost 5 bases, V lost 7 bases, and 9 bases had no gene match. This CDR3 is 14 amino acids long. From germline, CDR1 is SGHTA and CDR2 FQGNSA. CDR3 coding DNA: TGTGCCAGCATCTTCCAGGGGGCGGTTTATGGCTACACCTTC. As protein: CASIFQGAVYGYTF.

Only one count was recorded for this clone. The V and J genes are TRBV12-5 and TRBJ1-1; D is uncertain. The CDR3 has 15 amino acids. Germline V CDR1 and CDR2: LGHNT, FRNRAP. V was trimmed by 2 bases and J by 4 bases, leaving 14 bases between them. CDR3 loop: CASGLPRGVFTEAFF. Here the CDR3 DNA reads TGTGCTAGTGGTTTGCCTCGCGGGGTTTTCACTGAAGCTTTCTTT.

The rearrangement joins TRBV9 to TRBJ1-2, with 7 bases identical to TRBD1. The CDR3 sequence is 16 residues long. The germline V gene encodes CDR1 SGDLS and CDR2 YYNGEE. The J segment lost 4 bases and the V segment lost 4 bases, leaving 13 bases of the junction unmatched. Written as DNA, the CDR3 is TGTGCCAGCAGCCCCTCGGGAGACAGGGTGGGCTATGGCTACACCTTC. It encodes CASSPSGDRVGYGYTF.

This clone was seen a few times. The chain uses TRBV6-5 and TRBJ2-1, with D uncertain. CDR3 length equals 13 residues. Trimming removed 8 bases at V and 4 bases at J, with 12 bases between. Germline assignment: CDR1 MNHEY and CDR2 SVGAGI. The CDR3 reads CASRETNYNEQFF. The CDR3 bases are TGTGCCAGCCGTGAAACAAATTACAATGAGCAGTTCTTC.

This CDR3 is CASSYRGQNIQYF. CDR3 coding DNA: TGTGCCAGCAGCTACAGGGGGCAGAACATTCAGTACTTC. The chain is built from TRBV13 and TRBJ2-4; 9 bases align to TRBD1. This CDR3 has 13 amino acids. The germline CDR1 and CDR2 sequences are PRHDT and FYEKMQ (reference sequence). Trimming at V came to 4 bases and at J to 7 bases, leaving 2 bases not matched to a gene.

This chain uses TRBV2 with TRBJ2-7; D might be TRBD2 (6 bases). The germline V gene has CDR1 SNHLY and CDR2 FYNNEI. V lost 2 bases, J lost 2 bases, and 16 bases lay in between. The CDR3 has 16 amino acids. The CDR3 DNA sequence: TGTGCCAGCAGTGAAAGTCCGGCGACTAGGACCTACGAGCAGTACTTC. The encoded protein is CASSESPATRTYEQYF.

The chain carries TRBV25-1 and TRBJ2-7, with D maybe TRBD1 (6 bases). The V gene's germline CDR1 is MGHDK and CDR2 SYGVNS. The CDR3 is 12 amino acids. V was shortened by 5 bases and J by 3 bases, with 8 bases between the two germline ends. The chain's CDR3 is CASSQGNYEQYF. In DNA form, the CDR3 reads TGTGCCAGCAGTCAGGGGAACTACGAGCAGTACTTC.

The V gene is TRBV4-1, the J gene TRBJ2-4; a possible D gene is TRBD1 (5 bases). This CDR3 has 18 amino acids. The V gene's germline CDR1 is MGHRA and CDR2 YSYEKL. Trimming took 2 bases from V and 2 from J, leaving 19 bases between them. The CDR3: CASSQLQPRQGTKNIQYF. DNA of the CDR3: TGCGCCAGCAGCCAACTCCAACCCCGGCAGGGCACCAAAAACATTCAGTACTTC.

The table lists this clone with a few counts. V is TRBV2 and J is TRBJ1-2; possible D gene TRBD1, 6 bases. The CDR3 sequence is 14 residues long. Germline V gene sequence: CDR1 SNHLY, CDR2 FYNNEI. V lost 6 bases and J 0 bases, leaving 11 bases between the germline ends. The CDR3 nucleotides are TGTGCCAGCAGCGTCCAGGGGCCTAACTATGGCTACACCTTC. It specifies CASSVQGPNYGYTF.

This clone was observed a few times. The chain is built from TRBV5-4 and TRBJ2-3; 7 bases agree with TRBD2. The junction had 4 bases not matched to a gene; V was cut back by 3 bases and J by 0 bases. From germline, CDR1 is SGHNT and CDR2 YYREEE (reference sequence). The CDR3 runs to 15 residues. In DNA, the CDR3 is TGTGCCAGCAGCTCAGGGACTATTAGCACAGATACGCAGTATTTT. Translating gives CASSSGTISTDTQYF.

The chain has TRBV7-8 and TRBJ2-7; 7 nucleotides agree with TRBD1. This CDR3 has 15 residues. With 5 bases clipped from V and 3 bases from J, the junction kept 10 bases outside the gene matches. Per germline, CDR1 SGHVS and CDR2 FQNEAQ. The CDR3 loop reads CASSATTGTFYEQYF. In DNA, the CDR3 is TGTGCCAGCAGCGCCACGACAGGGACCTTCTACGAGCAGTACTTC.

The chain is built from TRBV5-1 and TRBJ2-3; 10 bases map to TRBD2. After removal of 0 bases from V and 0 bases from J, the junction contained 10 bases not matched to a gene. The length of the CDR3 is 19 residues. Germline V gives CDR1 SGHRS, CDR2 YFSETQ. CDR3 sequence reads: CASSLALAGVRLSTDTQYF. The CDR3 nucleotides are TGCGCCAGCAGCTTGGCTCTAGCGGGAGTTAGGTTGAGCACAGATACGCAGTATTTT.

A few counts support this clone. CDR3 amino acids: CASRGGPGTEAFF. The CDR3 region has the DNA TGTGCCAGCAGAGGGGGCCCAGGTACTGAAGCTTTCTTT. V usage is TRBV6-5 and J usage is TRBJ1-1; 7 nucleotides agree with TRBD1. CDR1 MNHEY and CDR2 SVGAGI come from the germline V gene. With V trimmed by 6 bases and J by 5 bases, 6 bases remained unmatched. The CDR3 loop spans 13 amino acids.

The sample holds one count of this clone. The chain has TRBV6-1 and TRBJ2-2, with a weak D call TRBD1 (5 bases). Trimming left V 5 bases short and J 4 bases short, with 8 bases between. The CDR3 totals 13 residues. Germline V gene lookup returns CDR1 MNHNS and CDR2 SASEGT. The CDR3 region is CASSSQGTGELFF. The CDR3 region has the DNA TGTGCCAGCAGTTCTCAGGGCACCGGGGAGCTGTTTTTT.

The chain is built from TRBV4-1 and TRBJ2-7; 11 nucleotides agree with TRBD2. The CDR3 is made up of 15 amino acids. The germline V gene has CDR1 MGHRA and CDR2 YSYEKL. V dropped 4 bases and J dropped 3; count of bases not matched to a gene: 5. CDR3 sequence reads: CASSPTSGNGYEQYF. CDR3 in DNA: TGCGCCAGCAGCCCGACTAGCGGGAACGGCTACGAGCAGTACTTC.

The genes are TRBV19 and TRBJ2-5; 8 nucleotides align to TRBD2. The length of the CDR3 is 17 residues. V shed 2 bases, J shed 4 bases, and the junction held 12 bases outside the gene matches. Germline V gene lookup returns CDR1 LNHDA and CDR2 SQIVND (reference sequence). The CDR3 nucleotides are TGTGCCAGTAGTATAAAGCGGGGGCGCTACGGCCCAGAGACCCAGTACTTC. It specifies CASSIKRGRYGPETQYF.

This chain uses TRBV27 with TRBJ1-2; D may be TRBD1 (6 bases). This CDR3 has 15 residues. Germline lookup yields CDR1 MNHEY and CDR2 SMNVEV (reference sequence). V dropped 6 bases and J dropped 7 bases, with 21 bases sitting between them. The CDR3, as DNA: TGTGCCAGCAGAACTGAGGGGGGGCGCAAACGTGGCTACACCTTC. It yields the protein CASRTEGGRKRGYTF.